This TCR beta chain was sequenced in a study of T cell responses to AZD1222 COVID-19 vaccine. Study context: Doses given second, at about 4 or about 12 weeks, were pooled.

Using immunoSEQ multiplex PCR, the repertoire was profiled, and TCRdb retains in-frame clones only, with some absent. The sample shows 75,000 to 95,000 clones, roughly 85% of them seen only once. V shed 4 bases and J 4 bases; nucleotides not matched to a gene: 3. Per germline, CDR1 SGHAT and CDR2 FQDESV (reference sequence). CDR3 length equals 14 residues. This receptor was identified in an adult in good health. This sequence joins TRBV11-1 and TRBJ1-2; 10 positions agree with TRBD1. Sequencing was performed on peripheral blood, taken on day 0 of AZD1222 vaccination. This CDR3 is CASSSRDRGYGYTF. The CDR3, as DNA: TGTGCCAGCAGCTCGAGGGACAGGGGCTATGGCTACACCTTC. Supplemented by reference TRBV11-1 and TRBJ1-2, the full variable domain reads EAEVAQSPRYKITEKSQAVAFWCDPISGHATLYWYRQILGQGPELLVQFQDESVVDDSQLPKDRFSAERLKGVDSTLKIQPAELGDSAMYLCASSSRDRGYGYTFGSGTRLTVV.